Below, 30 T cell receptor beta chains from the same sample are listed, as sequenced in a study of T cells in Graves' hyperthyroidism and ophthalmopathy. There were TCR beta CDR3 regions amplified from RNA transcripts. TCR CDR3 regions were first amplified by RT-PCR with HTBI primers. TCRdb re-called the multiplex PCR reads through MiXCR, storing one row per CDR3 protein. The data contain 650,000 to 750,000 distinct CDR3 sequences, 14% of them singletons. Sequencing used blood. The receptors here all came from a woman between 18 and 29 years old with Graves' hyperthyroidism.

This clonotype was counted at least ten times. The V and J genes are TRBV28 and TRBJ2-7, with D perhaps TRBD2 (5 bases). This CDR3 is built from 13 residues. Trimming took off 7 bases at V and 7 bases at J, with 17 bases between the two ends. CDR1 is MDHEN, CDR2 SYDVKM, per germline. Here the CDR3 DNA reads TGTGCCAGCAACCCGACCGGAGGTTGGGAGCAGTACTTC. Translation: CASNPTGGWEQYF.

The chain employs TRBV4-1 and TRBJ2-1; D ambiguous. Trimming shortened V by 2 bases and J by 2 bases, and 7 bases separated the two germline ends. The CDR3 is 14 residues long. Looked up from germline, CDR1 is MGHRA and CDR2 is YSYEKL. CDR3 nucleotide sequence: TGCGCCAGCAGCCAACCCCTCCCCTACAATGAGCAGTTCTTC. This sequence encodes CASSQPLPYNEQFF.

J is TRBJ2-7 and V is TRBV7-9; D is perhaps TRBD1 (5 bases). Germline V gene data show CDR1 as SEHNR and CDR2 as FQNEAQ (reference sequence). V gave up 5 bases and J gave up 1 base, with 21 bases separating them. The CDR3 sequence is 17 residues long. Here the CDR3 DNA reads TGTGCCAGCAGCCTACCCCAGGGTGGCGCAAATTCCTACGAGCAGTACTTC. Encoded protein: CASSLPQGGANSYEQYF.

This clonotype was observed at least ten times. The chain carries TRBV12-3 or TRBV12-4 and TRBJ2-7, with no clear D. This CDR3 is 13 amino acids long. V lost 6 bases, J lost 2 bases, and 11 bases lay in between. In DNA, the CDR3 is TGTGCCAGCAGGCCGGGTTCTACCTACGAGCAGTACTTC. It is translated as CASRPGSTYEQYF.

Ten or more counts support this clonotype. The V gene is TRBV7-7, the J gene TRBJ2-1; 9 positions agree with TRBD2. The CDR3 is 15 residues long. V lost 5 bases to trimming and J lost 4 bases; unmatched junction nucleotides: 6. CDR1 and CDR2 from the germline V gene are SSHAT and FNYEAQ (reference sequence). Here the CDR3 reads CASSLSREGYNEQFF. The CDR3 DNA follows: TGTGCCAGCAGCCTCTCGCGGGAGGGTTACAATGAGCAGTTCTTC.

V and J are TRBV4-1 and TRBJ1-1; a possible D gene is TRBD1 (5 bases). Germline assignment: CDR1 MGHRA and CDR2 YSYEKL. V was cut by 0 bases and J by 0 bases, with 11 bases left in between. CDR3 length: 16 residues. The CDR3 reads CASSQERRGMNTEAFF. The DNA for the CDR3 is TGCGCCAGCAGCCAAGAACGTCGGGGGATGAACACTGAAGCTTTCTTT.

The table lists this clonotype with many counts. The chain employs TRBV2 and TRBJ2-7; D perhaps matches TRBD1 (6 bases). Trimming left V 4 bases short and J 3 bases short, with 13 bases between. Germline-derived CDR1 and CDR2 are SNHLY and FYNNEI. The CDR3 is made up of 14 amino acids. CDR3 DNA sequence: TGTGCCAGCAGTGCGTGGGACAACCGCTACGAGCAGTACTTC. Its translation: CASSAWDNRYEQYF.

V gene TRBV29-1 combines with J gene TRBJ2-1; possibly TRBD1 for D (6 bases). The CDR3 has 15 amino acids. Germline V gene data show CDR1 as SQVTM and CDR2 as ANQGSEA. V was shortened by 4 bases and J by 5 bases, with 18 bases between the two germline ends. The CDR3, as DNA: TGCAGCGTTGTAAGGGACACACGAGCCAACAATGAGCAGTTCTTC. Its protein product is CSVVRDTRANNEQFF.

With respect to this clonotype: A read error may be the cause here, since a much bigger clone is one base away. This sequence joins TRBV2 and TRBJ2-1; TRBD2 might be the D (6 bases). The germline V gene has CDR1 SNHLY and CDR2 FYNNEI. The CDR3 extends over 16 amino acids. Written as DNA, the CDR3 is TGTGCCAGCAGTGATCTGGGTAGCGGCTCCTACAATGAGCAGCTCTTC. As protein: CASSDLGSGSYNEQLF.

This clonotype was detected many times. The chain recombines TRBV28 with TRBJ1-5; a weak D match, TRBD1 (6 bases). The CDR3 spans 16 residues. The ends were cut back, 5 bases at V and 4 bases at J, with 18 bases in the middle. The germline gives CDR1 MDHEN, CDR2 SYDVKM. The CDR3 DNA follows: TGTGCCAGCAGTCCCCGAGGCAGGGGAACTAATCAGCCCCAGCATTTT. Its protein is CASSPRGRGTNQPQHF. Looking up the rest from reference TRBV28 and TRBJ1-5 gives the full variable domain: DVKVTQSSRYLVKRTGEKVFLECVQDMDHENMFWYRQDPGLGLRLIYFSYDVKMKEKGDIPEGYSVSREKKERFSLILESASTNQTSMYLCASSPRGRGTNQPQHFGDGTRLSIL.

V and J are TRBV4-1 and TRBJ1-3; 8 nucleotides agree with TRBD1. The CDR3 has 15 residues. V shed 4 bases and J 4 bases; nucleotides not matched to a gene: 6. The V gene's germline CDR1 is MGHRA and CDR2 YSYEKL. CDR3 coding DNA: TGCGCCAGCAGCCGGGGGACAGGACTAGGAAACACCATATATTTT. Translated: CASSRGTGLGNTIYF.

The gene calls are TRBV5-8 and TRBJ2-6; D not certain. The CDR3 runs 15 residues. Looked up from germline, CDR1 is SGHTS and CDR2 is YDEGEE. V was shortened by 0 bases and J by 0 bases, with 4 bases between the two germline ends. This CDR3 reads CASSLVVSGANVLTF. CDR3 coding DNA: TGTGCCAGCAGCTTGGTGGTCTCTGGGGCCAACGTCCTGACTTTC.

The chain employs TRBV27 and TRBJ2-5; 15 nucleotides agree with TRBD2. The trim removed 0 bases at V and 4 bases at J, leaving 3 bases unmatched. This CDR3 comprises 17 residues. The germline gives CDR1 MNHEY, CDR2 SMNVEV (reference sequence). In nucleotides, the CDR3 is TGTGCCAGCAGTTTATCGTCGGGACTAGCGGGGGGAGAGACCCAGTACTTC. It translates to CASSLSSGLAGGETQYF.

This clonotype was seen more than once but under ten times. V is TRBV19 and J is TRBJ2-1; TRBD2 matches at 13 bases. CDR1 and CDR2 from the germline V gene are LNHDA and SQIVND (reference sequence). The V and J ends lost 6 bases and 9 bases, in that order; junction bases with no gene match: 5. The CDR3 consists of 14 residues. The CDR3 region is CASRLAGGTPEQFF. CDR3 coding DNA: TGTGCCAGTAGACTAGCGGGAGGGACCCCTGAGCAGTTCTTC.

Notes on this clonotype: One base away lies a much larger clone, so this may be a sequencing read error. V usage is TRBV24-1 and J usage is TRBJ2-3; weak D call: TRBD2 (7 bases). Germline V gene lookup returns CDR1 KGHDR and CDR2 SFDVKD. This CDR3 is built from 15 residues. The CDR3, as DNA: TGTGCCACCGGTGAAATGGGAGGGGGGACAGATACGCAGTATTTT. Its protein is CATGEMGGGTDTQYF.

The chain is built from TRBV6-1 and TRBJ1-4; a possible D gene is TRBD1 (5 bases). Germline loops: CDR1 MNHNS, CDR2 SASEGT. The V end lost 6 bases, the J end lost 7 bases, and 15 bases lay between the germline ends. The CDR3 sequence is 14 residues long. CDR3 coding DNA: TGTGCCAGCAGCCCCCGGACACGGGGTGAAAAACTGTTTTTT. Encoded protein: CASSPRTRGEKLFF.

There are many counts of this clonotype. The chain recombines TRBV12-3 or TRBV12-4 with TRBJ2-5; D remains unclear. The V gene lost 5 bases and the J gene lost 2 bases, with 15 bases spanning the gap. This CDR3 has 15 residues. CDR3 residues: CASSPSRRTQETQYF. The CDR3 DNA reads TGTGCCAGCAGTCCTTCCAGGCGGACGCAAGAGACCCAGTACTTC.

This clonotype was counted at least ten times. The chain combines TRBV19 with TRBJ2-2; weak D call: TRBD1 (6 bases). This CDR3 region has 15 residues. Looked up from germline, CDR1 is LNHDA and CDR2 is SQIVND (reference sequence). V was clipped by 5 bases and J by 4 bases, with 14 bases between them. CDR3 nucleotide sequence: TGTGCCAGTAGTCCCCGGACAGAGATCACCGGGGAGCTGTTTTTT. Encoded protein: CASSPRTEITGELFF.

The chain is built from TRBV12-3 or TRBV12-4 and TRBJ1-5; perhaps TRBD1 as D (5 bases). The CDR3 totals 14 residues. V dropped 4 bases and J dropped 1 base, with 8 bases sitting between them. The CDR3 is CASSSGLSNQPQHF. DNA for the CDR3: TGTGCCAGCAGTTCGGGGCTCAGCAATCAGCCCCAGCATTTT.

This clonotype was counted between two and nine times. The chain links TRBV7-9 to TRBJ2-7; weak D call: TRBD1 (6 bases). Trimming removed 4 bases at V and 3 bases at J, with 13 bases between. Per the germline V gene, CDR1 is SEHNR and CDR2 is FQNEAQ (reference sequence). This CDR3 contains 14 residues. This CDR3 reads CASSSLQGLYEQYF. The CDR3 DNA follows: TGTGCCAGCAGCTCCCTACAGGGCCTCTACGAGCAGTACTTC.

This clonotype was found many times. The rearrangement uses TRBV20-1 and TRBJ2-1, with 7 bases that match TRBD2. V shed 6 bases, J shed 2 bases, and the junction held 10 bases outside the gene matches. Germline lookup yields CDR1 DFQATT and CDR2 SNEGSKA (reference sequence). The length of the CDR3 is 15 residues. The CDR3 region is CSALGDSGTYNEQFF. CDR3 in DNA: TGCAGTGCCCTGGGCGACAGCGGGACCTACAATGAGCAGTTCTTC.

The rearrangement links TRBV4-1 to TRBJ2-1, with D uncertain. The CDR3 consists of 15 residues. Trimming left V 0 bases short and J 2 bases short, with 8 bases between. Germline V gives CDR1 MGHRA, CDR2 YSYEKL. The CDR3 sequence: CASSQEGAAYNEQFF. Written as DNA, the CDR3 is TGCGCCAGCAGCCAAGAAGGCGCGGCCTACAATGAGCAGTTCTTC.

This clonotype was recorded many times. The chain uses TRBV12-3 or TRBV12-4 and TRBJ2-7, with D possibly being TRBD1 or TRBD2 (5 bases each). The CDR3 loop spans 13 amino acids. Trimming cost V 5 bases and J 6 bases, with 14 bases left between them. Written as DNA, the CDR3 is TGTGCCAGCAGTCCGGGACCCTGGGCCGAGCAGTACTTC. This gives the protein CASSPGPWAEQYF.

This clonotype has ten or more counts. The chain links TRBV7-9 to TRBJ2-7; D perhaps matches TRBD1 (5 bases). V was cut by 4 bases and J by 2 bases, with 12 bases left in between. CDR1 SEHNR and CDR2 FQNEAQ come from the germline V gene (reference sequence). CDR3 length equals 14 residues. CDR3 nucleotide sequence: TGTGCCAGCAGCTGGGGCCTACGGACCTACGAGCAGTACTTC. Translating it yields CASSWGLRTYEQYF.

Of note for this clonotype: A much larger clone differs from this one at a single base, so this may be a read error. The conserved phenylalanine or tryptophan normally closing the CDR3 is absent here, so this likely arose from a read error. V is TRBV7-2 and J is TRBJ2-1; 7 bases match TRBD1. Germline lookup yields CDR1 SGHTA and CDR2 FQGNSA. CDR3 size: 17 residues. The CDR3 DNA sequence: TGTGCCAGCAGCTTAGAAGGGACAGTCCTTCTCTACGATGAGCAGTTCCTC. It translates to CASSLEGTVLLYDEQFL.

This clonotype was detected a few times. This chain connects TRBV4-1 to TRBJ2-1, with D hard to call. Germline values: CDR1 MGHRA, CDR2 YSYEKL. With 1 base removed from V and 8 bases from J, the gap between germline ends came to 12 bases. The CDR3 spans 14 residues. CDR3 amino acids: CASSQAPDRHEQFF. The CDR3 coding sequence is TGCGCCAGCAGCCAAGCCCCGGACCGGCATGAGCAGTTCTTC.

This clonotype has at least ten counts. The chain combines TRBV20-1 with TRBJ2-3; 9 positions match TRBD2. Germline-derived CDR1 and CDR2 are DFQATT and SNEGSKA (reference sequence). Trimming cost V 3 bases and J 2 bases; bases outside gene matches: 6. There are 15 residues in the CDR3. CDR3 residues: CSASSLAGNTDTQYF. The CDR3 coding sequence is TGCAGTGCTAGTTCCCTAGCGGGAAACACAGATACGCAGTATTTT.

In this sample, this clonotype turned up many times. The chain couples TRBV7-2 to TRBJ1-2, with TRBD1 matching 7 bases. The CDR3 runs 14 residues. Germline V lookup: CDR1 SGHTA, CDR2 FQGNSA. Germline trimming cut 6 bases from V and 8 bases from J; bases unmatched to any gene: 12. CDR3 loop: CASRSPGTAPGYTF. The DNA for the CDR3 is TGTGCCAGCAGATCCCCAGGGACAGCACCCGGCTACACCTTC.

This chain joins TRBV19 and TRBJ2-7; D might be TRBD2 (6 bases). Trimming pared 5 bases from V and 0 bases from J, leaving 14 bases between. This CDR3 spans 15 amino acids. Germline values: CDR1 LNHDA, CDR2 SQIVND (reference sequence). This chain's CDR3 is CASSLIGGDSYEQYF. The DNA of the CDR3 is TGTGCCAGTAGTCTTATAGGCGGGGACTCCTACGAGCAGTACTTC.

This clonotype was counted at least ten times. The chain has TRBV7-3 and TRBJ2-1; weak D call: TRBD2 (5 bases). The CDR3 is 14 amino acids. The germline V gene has CDR1 SGHTA and CDR2 FQGTGA. Deletions cut 5 bases from V and 9 bases from J, with 17 bases between. The CDR3 loop is CASSPRGGSSEQFF. In DNA, the CDR3 is TGTGCCAGCAGCCCCCGGGGTGGTAGCAGTGAGCAGTTCTTC.